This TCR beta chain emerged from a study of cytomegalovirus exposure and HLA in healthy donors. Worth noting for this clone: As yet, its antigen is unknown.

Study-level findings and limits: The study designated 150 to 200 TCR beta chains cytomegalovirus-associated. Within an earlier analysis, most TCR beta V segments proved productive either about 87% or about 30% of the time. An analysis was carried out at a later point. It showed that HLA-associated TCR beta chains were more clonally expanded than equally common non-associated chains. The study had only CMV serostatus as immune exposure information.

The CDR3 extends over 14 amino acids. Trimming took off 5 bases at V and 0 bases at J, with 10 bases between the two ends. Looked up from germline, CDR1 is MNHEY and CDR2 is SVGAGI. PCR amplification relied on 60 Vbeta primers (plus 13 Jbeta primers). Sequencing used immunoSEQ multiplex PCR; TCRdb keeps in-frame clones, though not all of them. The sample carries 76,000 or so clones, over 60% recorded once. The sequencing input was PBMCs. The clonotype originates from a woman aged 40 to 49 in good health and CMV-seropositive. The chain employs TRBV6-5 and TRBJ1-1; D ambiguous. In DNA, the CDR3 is TGTGCCAGCAGTAGCGGACGATTGAACACTGAAGCTTTCTTT. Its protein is CASSSGRLNTEAFF.